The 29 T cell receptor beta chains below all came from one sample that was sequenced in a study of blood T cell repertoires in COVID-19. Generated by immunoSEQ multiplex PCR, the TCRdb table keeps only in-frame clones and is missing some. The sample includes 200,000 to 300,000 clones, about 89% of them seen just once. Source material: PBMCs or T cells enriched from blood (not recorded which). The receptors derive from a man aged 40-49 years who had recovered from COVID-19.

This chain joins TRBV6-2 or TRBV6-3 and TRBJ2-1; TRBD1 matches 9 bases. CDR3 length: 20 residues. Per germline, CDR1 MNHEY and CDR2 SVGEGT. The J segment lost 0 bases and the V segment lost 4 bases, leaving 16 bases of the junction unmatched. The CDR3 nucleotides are TGTGCCAGCAGTTTCGATAGGGACAGGGCGTATCAGAGCTCCTACAATGAGCAGTTCTTC. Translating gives CASSFDRDRAYQSSYNEQFF.

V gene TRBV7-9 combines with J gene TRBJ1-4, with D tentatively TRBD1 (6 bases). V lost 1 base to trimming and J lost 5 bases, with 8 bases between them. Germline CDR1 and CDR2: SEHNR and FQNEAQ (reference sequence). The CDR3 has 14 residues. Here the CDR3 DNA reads TGTGCCAGCAGCTTAGGACAGGAGAATGAAAAACTGTTTTTT. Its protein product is CASSLGQENEKLFF.

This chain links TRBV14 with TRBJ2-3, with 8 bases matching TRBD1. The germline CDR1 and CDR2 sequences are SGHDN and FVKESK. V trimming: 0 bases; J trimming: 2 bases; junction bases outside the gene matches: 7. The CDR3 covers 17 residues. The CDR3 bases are TGTGCCAGCAGCCAAGACTTGACAGGGGATTACACAGATACGCAGTATTTT. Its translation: CASSQDLTGDYTDTQYF.

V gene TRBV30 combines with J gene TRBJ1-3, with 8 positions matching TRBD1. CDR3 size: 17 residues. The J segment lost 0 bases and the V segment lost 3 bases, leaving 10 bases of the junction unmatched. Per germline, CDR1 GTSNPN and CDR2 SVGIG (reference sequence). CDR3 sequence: CAWSGGSRGPSGNTIYF. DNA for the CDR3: TGTGCCTGGAGCGGGGGATCCAGGGGGCCCTCTGGAAACACCATATATTTT.

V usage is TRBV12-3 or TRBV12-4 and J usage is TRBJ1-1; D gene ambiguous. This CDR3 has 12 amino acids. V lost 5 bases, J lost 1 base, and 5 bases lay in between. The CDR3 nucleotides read TGTGCCAGCAGTATACAGAACACTGAAGCTTTCTTT. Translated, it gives CASSIQNTEAFF.

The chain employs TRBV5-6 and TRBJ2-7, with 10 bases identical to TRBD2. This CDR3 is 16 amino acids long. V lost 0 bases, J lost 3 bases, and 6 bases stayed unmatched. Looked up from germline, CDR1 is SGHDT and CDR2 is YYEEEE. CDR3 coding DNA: TGTGCCAGCAGCTTGGGGCTAGCGGGGGCCTACTACGAGCAGTACTTC. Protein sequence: CASSLGLAGAYYEQYF.

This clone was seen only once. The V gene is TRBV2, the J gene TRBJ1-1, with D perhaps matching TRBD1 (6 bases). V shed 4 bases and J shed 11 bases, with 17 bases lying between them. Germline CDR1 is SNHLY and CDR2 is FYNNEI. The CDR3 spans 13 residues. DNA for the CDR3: TGTGCCAGCAGTGTTGACAGGTTTAATCGGGCTTTCTTT. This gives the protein CASSVDRFNRAFF. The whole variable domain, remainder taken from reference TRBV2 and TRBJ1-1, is EPEVTQTPSHQVTQMGQEVILRCVPISNHLYFYWYRQILGQKVEFLVSFYNNEISEKSEIFDDQFSVERPDGSNFTLKIRSTKLEDSAMYFCASSVDRFNRAFFGQGTRLTVV.

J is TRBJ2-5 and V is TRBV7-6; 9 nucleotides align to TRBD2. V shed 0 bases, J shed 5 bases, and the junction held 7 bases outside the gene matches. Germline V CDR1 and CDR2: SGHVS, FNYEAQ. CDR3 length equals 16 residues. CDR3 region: CASSLAAGGRGETQYF. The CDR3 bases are TGTGCCAGCAGCTTAGCGGCGGGGGGGCGAGGGGAGACCCAGTACTTC. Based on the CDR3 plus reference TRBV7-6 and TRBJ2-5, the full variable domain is GAGVSQSPRYKVTKRGQDVALRCDPISGHVSLYWYRQALGQGPEFLTYFNYEAQQDKSGLPNDRFSAERPEGSISTLTIQRTEQRDSAMYRCASSLAAGGRGETQYFGPGTRLLVL.

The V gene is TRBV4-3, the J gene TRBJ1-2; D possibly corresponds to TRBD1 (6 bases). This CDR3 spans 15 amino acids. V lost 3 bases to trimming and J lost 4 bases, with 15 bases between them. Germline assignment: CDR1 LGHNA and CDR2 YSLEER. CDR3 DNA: TGCGCCAGCAGCCATGACACAGGGAGACGCTATGGCTACACCTTC. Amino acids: CASSHDTGRRYGYTF.

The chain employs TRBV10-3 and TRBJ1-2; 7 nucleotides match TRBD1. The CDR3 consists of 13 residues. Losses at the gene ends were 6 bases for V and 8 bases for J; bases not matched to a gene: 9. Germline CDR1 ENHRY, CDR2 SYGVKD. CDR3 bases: TGTGCCATCAGGCCACAGGGGAGCCGGGGCTACACCTTC. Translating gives CAIRPQGSRGYTF.

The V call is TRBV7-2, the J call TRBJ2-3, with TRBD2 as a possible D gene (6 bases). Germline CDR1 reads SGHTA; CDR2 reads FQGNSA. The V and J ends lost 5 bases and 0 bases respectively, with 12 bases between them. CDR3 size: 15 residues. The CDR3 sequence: CASSPGTPSTDTQYF. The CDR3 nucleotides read TGTGCCAGCAGCCCAGGGACTCCTAGCACAGATACGCAGTATTTT.

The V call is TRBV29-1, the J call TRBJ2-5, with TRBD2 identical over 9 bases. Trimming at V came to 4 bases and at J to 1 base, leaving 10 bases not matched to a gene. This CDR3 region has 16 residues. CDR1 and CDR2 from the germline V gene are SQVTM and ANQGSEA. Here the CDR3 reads CSVASGVNRGQETQYF. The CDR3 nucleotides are TGCAGCGTTGCTAGCGGGGTTAATCGAGGCCAAGAGACCCAGTACTTC.

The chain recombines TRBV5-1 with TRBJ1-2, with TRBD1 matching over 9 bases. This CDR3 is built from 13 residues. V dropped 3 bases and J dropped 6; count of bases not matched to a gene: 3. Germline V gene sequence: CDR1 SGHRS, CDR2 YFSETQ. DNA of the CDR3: TGCGCCAGCAGCTCAACAGGGGGCCATGGCTACACCTTC. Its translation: CASSSTGGHGYTF.

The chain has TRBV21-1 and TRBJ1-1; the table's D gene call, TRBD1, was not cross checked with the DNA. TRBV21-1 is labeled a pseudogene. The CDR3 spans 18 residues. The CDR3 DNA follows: TGTGCCAGCAGCAAAAAGGGGGGCAGGGGGCGATTTTTAACTGAAGCTTTCTTT. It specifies CASSKKGGRGRFLTEAFF.

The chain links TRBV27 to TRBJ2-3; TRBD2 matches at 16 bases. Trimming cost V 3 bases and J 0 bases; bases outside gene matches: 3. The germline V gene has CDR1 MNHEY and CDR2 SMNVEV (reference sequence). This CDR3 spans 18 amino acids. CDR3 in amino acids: CASSFGTSGRVSTDTQYF. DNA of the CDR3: TGTGCCAGCAGTTTCGGGACTAGCGGGAGGGTTAGCACAGATACGCAGTATTTT.

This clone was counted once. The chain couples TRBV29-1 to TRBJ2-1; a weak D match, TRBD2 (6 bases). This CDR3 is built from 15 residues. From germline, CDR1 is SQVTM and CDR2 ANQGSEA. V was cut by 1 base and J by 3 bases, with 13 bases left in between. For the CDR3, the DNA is TGCAGCGTTGAAGTAGATGGAGGGTACTACAATGAGCAGTTCTTC. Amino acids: CSVEVDGGYYNEQFF.

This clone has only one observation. The CDR3 DNA reads TGTGCCAGCAGCTTTGTCGAAGAGACCCAGTACTTC. Translating it yields CASSFVEETQYF. The chain recombines TRBV7-2 with TRBJ2-5; D not resolved. The germline V gene encodes CDR1 SGHTA and CDR2 FQGNSA. V was clipped by 3 bases and J by 3 bases, with 5 bases between them. The length of the CDR3 is 12 residues.

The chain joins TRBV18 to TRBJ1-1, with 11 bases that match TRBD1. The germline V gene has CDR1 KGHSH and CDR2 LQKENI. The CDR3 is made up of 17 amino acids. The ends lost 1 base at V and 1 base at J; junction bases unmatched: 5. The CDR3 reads CASSPLRDRGTNTEAFF. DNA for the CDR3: TGTGCCAGCTCACCACTACGGGACAGGGGGACGAACACTGAAGCTTTCTTT.

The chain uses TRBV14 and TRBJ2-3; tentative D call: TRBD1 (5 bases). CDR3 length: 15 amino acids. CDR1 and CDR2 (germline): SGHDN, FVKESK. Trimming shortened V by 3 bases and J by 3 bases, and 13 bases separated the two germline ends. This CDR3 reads CASSQLQGGTDTQYF. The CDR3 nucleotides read TGTGCCAGCAGCCAGCTGCAGGGTGGGACAGATACGCAGTATTTT.

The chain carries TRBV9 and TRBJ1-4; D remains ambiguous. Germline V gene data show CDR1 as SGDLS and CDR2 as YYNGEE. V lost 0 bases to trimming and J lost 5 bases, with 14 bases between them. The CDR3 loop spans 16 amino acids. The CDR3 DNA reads TGTGCCAGCAGCGTAGGTTTACACCTCAAGAATGAAAAACTGTTTTTT. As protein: CASSVGLHLKNEKLFF.

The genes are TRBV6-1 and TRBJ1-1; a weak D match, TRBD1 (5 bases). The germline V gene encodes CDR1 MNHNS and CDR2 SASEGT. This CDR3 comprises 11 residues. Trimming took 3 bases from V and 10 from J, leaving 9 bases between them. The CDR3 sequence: CASSDGGGAFF. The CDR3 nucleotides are TGTGCCAGCAGTGATGGGGGGGGAGCTTTCTTT.

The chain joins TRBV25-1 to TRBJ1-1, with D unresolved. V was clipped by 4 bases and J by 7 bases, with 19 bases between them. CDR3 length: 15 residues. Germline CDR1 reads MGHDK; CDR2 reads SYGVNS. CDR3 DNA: TGTGCCAGCAGTGCCCGGGTTTCCACCCCATATGAAGCTTTCTTT. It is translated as CASSARVSTPYEAFF.

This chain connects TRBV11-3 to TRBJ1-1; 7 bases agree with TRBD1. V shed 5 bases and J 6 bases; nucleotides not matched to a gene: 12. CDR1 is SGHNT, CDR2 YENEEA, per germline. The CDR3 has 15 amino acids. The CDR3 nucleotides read TGTGCCAGCAGCCCCCGGGACAGCAGGGGCGCTGAAGCTTTCTTT. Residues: CASSPRDSRGAEAFF.

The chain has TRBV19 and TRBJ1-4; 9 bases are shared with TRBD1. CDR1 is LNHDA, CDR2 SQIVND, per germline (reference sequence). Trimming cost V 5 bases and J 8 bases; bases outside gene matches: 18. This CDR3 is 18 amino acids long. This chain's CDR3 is CASSALLGATGGNEKLFF. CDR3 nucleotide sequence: TGTGCCAGTAGTGCTCTTCTCGGGGCGACAGGGGGAAACGAAAAACTGTTTTTT.

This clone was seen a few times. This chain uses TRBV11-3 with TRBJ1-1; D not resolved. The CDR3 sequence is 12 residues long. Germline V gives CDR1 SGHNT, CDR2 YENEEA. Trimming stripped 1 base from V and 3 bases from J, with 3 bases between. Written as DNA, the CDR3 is TGTGCCAGCAGCTTAGCCTACACTGAAGCTTTCTTT. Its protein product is CASSLAYTEAFF.

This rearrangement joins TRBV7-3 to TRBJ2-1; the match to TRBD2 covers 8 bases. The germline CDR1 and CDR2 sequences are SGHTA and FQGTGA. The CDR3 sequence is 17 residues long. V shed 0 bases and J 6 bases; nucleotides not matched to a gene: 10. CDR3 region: CASSLTIGRGGGNEQFF. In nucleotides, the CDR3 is TGTGCCAGCAGCTTAACTATAGGACGGGGGGGAGGCAATGAGCAGTTCTTC.

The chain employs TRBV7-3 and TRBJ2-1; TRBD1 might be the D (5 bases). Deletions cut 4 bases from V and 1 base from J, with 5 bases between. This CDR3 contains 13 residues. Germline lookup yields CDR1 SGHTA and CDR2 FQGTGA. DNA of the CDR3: TGTGCCAGCAGCTCAGGGTCCTACAATGAGCAGTTCTTC. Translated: CASSSGSYNEQFF.

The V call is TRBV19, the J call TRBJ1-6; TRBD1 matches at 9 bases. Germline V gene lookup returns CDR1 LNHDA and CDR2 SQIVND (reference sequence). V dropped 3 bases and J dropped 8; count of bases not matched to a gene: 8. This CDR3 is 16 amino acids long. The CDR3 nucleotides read TGTGCCAGTAGTATGTTGGACAGGGGTGCCGATTCACCCCTCCACTTT. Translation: CASSMLDRGADSPLHF.

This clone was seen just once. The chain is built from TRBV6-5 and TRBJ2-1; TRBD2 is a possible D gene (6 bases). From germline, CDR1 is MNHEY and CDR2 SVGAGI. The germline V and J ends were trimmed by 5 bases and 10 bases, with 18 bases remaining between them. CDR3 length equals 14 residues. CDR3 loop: CASSPHGTSGEQFF. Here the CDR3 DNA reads TGTGCCAGCAGTCCCCATGGGACTTCTGGGGAGCAGTTCTTC.